Presented here are 21 T cell receptor beta chains from one specimen sequenced in a study of blood T cells in healthy people across ages. It was with a sample-barcoded 5' primer and a J-beta primer mix that a second PCR of roughly 6 to 12 cycles was run. TCRdb re-derived calls from the 5' RACE reads in MiXCR, one entry per CDR3 protein. The sample lists about 730,000 distinct CDR3 sequences, 40% to 45% seen once, with 20% in the top ten. Sequenced: blood. The receptor source for this set is an older woman in good health.

The rearrangement links TRBV20-1 to TRBJ2-5; maybe TRBD2 (5 bases). Trimming removed 0 bases from V and 1 base from J, with 12 bases in between. The germline CDR1 and CDR2 sequences are DFQATT and SNEGSKA (reference sequence). The length of the CDR3 is 15 residues. In nucleotides, the CDR3 is TGCAGTGCTAGAGATCCCAGGACTTTCCAAGAGACCCAGTACTTC. Encoded protein: CSARDPRTFQETQYF.

This chain joins TRBV5-1 and TRBJ2-1, with TRBD2 matching over 7 bases. The J call is doubtful: the DNA matches TRBJ2-7 better. The CDR3 sequence is 16 residues long. Germline V gene data show CDR1 as SGHRS and CDR2 as YFSETQ. CDR3 sequence: CASSHSGADSYNEQYF. Here the CDR3 DNA reads TGCGCCAGCAGCCACAGCGGGGCGGACTCCTACAATGAGCAGTACTTC.

A few counts support this clonotype. The gene calls are TRBV14 and TRBJ1-6; D is perhaps TRBD1 (5 bases). Germline loops: CDR1 SGHDN, CDR2 FVKESK. CDR3 length: 18 amino acids. V lost 0 bases, J lost 6 bases, and 18 bases lay in between. In nucleotides, the CDR3 is TGTGCCAGCAGCCAAGAAGCCGGGGGTGGGCTCGCTAATTCACCCCTCCACTTT. Translating gives CASSQEAGGGLANSPLHF.

This sequence joins TRBV13 and TRBJ1-1; D is perhaps TRBD1 (5 bases). V shed 5 bases and J shed 1 base, with 14 bases lying between them. The CDR3 spans 15 residues. Germline CDR1 and CDR2: PRHDT and FYEKMQ (reference sequence). The CDR3 region is CASSRSGTGNTEAFF. CDR3 sequence (DNA): TGTGCCAGCAGCCGTTCCGGGACGGGGAACACTGAAGCTTTCTTT. The entire variable domain, with the rest obtained from reference TRBV13 and TRBJ1-1, is as follows: AAGVIQSPRHLIKEKRETATLKCYPIPRHDTVYWYQQGPGQDPQFLISFYEKMQSDKGSIPDRFSAQQFSDYHSELNMSSLELGDSALYFCASSRSGTGNTEAFFGQGTRLTVV.

This clonotype has a handful of counts. The chain recombines TRBV3-1 with TRBJ2-1; D is tentatively TRBD1 or TRBD2 (5 bases each). Germline loops: CDR1 LGHDT, CDR2 YNNKEL (reference sequence). There are 13 residues in the CDR3. V lost 3 bases and J lost 9, with 12 bases in between. The CDR3 sequence is CASSQVGPGEQFF. The DNA of the CDR3 is TGTGCCAGCAGCCAGGTGGGACCTGGTGAGCAGTTCTTC.

The genes are TRBV20-1 and TRBJ2-5, with 8 bases aligning to TRBD2. Germline V gene sequence: CDR1 DFQATT, CDR2 SNEGSKA (reference sequence). The CDR3 runs to 15 residues. The junction had 8 bases not matched to a gene; V was cut back by 4 bases and J by 1 base. This CDR3 reads CSANPGLVAQETQYF. CDR3 DNA sequence: TGCAGTGCTAATCCGGGACTAGTGGCCCAAGAGACCCAGTACTTC.

This clonotype showed up just once. This sequence joins TRBV29-1 and TRBJ2-4, with 7 nucleotides matching TRBD1. V lost 4 bases, J lost 8 bases, and 2 bases stayed unmatched. In germline, CDR1 is SQVTM, CDR2 ANQGSEA. The CDR3 contains 11 residues. The CDR3 nucleotides read TGCAGCGTTGGGCAGGGGGACATTCAGTACTTC. Its translation: CSVGQGDIQYF.

The chain combines TRBV5-1 with TRBJ1-2, with D maybe TRBD1 (5 bases). This CDR3 spans 14 amino acids. Per the germline V gene, CDR1 is SGHRS and CDR2 is YFSETQ. The V gene lost 1 base and the J gene lost 5 bases, with 12 bases spanning the gap. Written as DNA, the CDR3 is TGCGCCAGCAGCTTGTCCGGGACGGAATATGGCTACACCTTC. Translated: CASSLSGTEYGYTF. Drawing the rest from reference TRBV5-1 and TRBJ1-2, the complete variable domain is KAGVTQTPRYLIKTRGQQVTLSCSPISGHRSVSWYQQTPGQGLQFLFEYFSETQRNKGNFPGRFSGRQFSNSRSEMNVSTLELGDSALYLCASSLSGTEYGYTFGSGTRLTVV.

Note on this clonotype: It may be a read error: a sequence one base away is much more abundant. The chain employs TRBV7-2 and TRBJ2-4; maybe TRBD2 (6 bases). The DNA matches TRBJ2-7 better at its end, which makes the J call doubtful. CDR1 and CDR2 from the germline V gene are SGHTA and FQGNSA. This CDR3 region has 14 residues. The CDR3 bases are TGTGCCAGCGGCATTTCGTTGACTAGCTACGAGCAGTACTTC. Protein sequence: CASGISLTSYEQYF.

This clonotype was found a few times. The genes are TRBV5-6 and TRBJ1-1; D possibly corresponds to TRBD1 (6 bases). V was pared by 5 bases and J by 1 base, with 12 bases between. Germline CDR1 and CDR2: SGHDT and YYEEEE. The CDR3 is 14 residues long. The DNA for the CDR3 is TGTGCCAGCAGTTTAGGGGGGCCGAACACTGAAGCTTTCTTT. This translates into CASSLGGPNTEAFF.

The chain employs TRBV28 and TRBJ1-4; perhaps TRBD1 as D (5 bases). CDR3 length equals 14 residues. The germline gives CDR1 MDHEN, CDR2 SYDVKM. Deletions cut 3 bases from V and 7 bases from J, with 12 bases between. The CDR3 sequence is CASSLSREGEKLFF. The CDR3 DNA follows: TGTGCCAGCAGTTTGAGCAGGGAAGGTGAAAAACTGTTTTTT.

In the case of this clonotype: At one end, the junction sequence differs from germline, possibly due to a read error. This chain connects TRBV7-9 to TRBJ2-5; 13 bases are shared with TRBD2. CDR1 and CDR2 from the germline V gene are SEHNR and FQNEAQ (reference sequence). The CDR3 spans 16 residues. The CDR3 protein is CASTLGLAGEGETQYF. The CDR3 bases are TGTGCCAGCACCTTAGGACTAGCGGGAGAGGGAGAGACCCAGTACTTC.

This chain links TRBV6-5 with TRBJ1-5, with D possibly matching TRBD1 (6 bases). Germline CDR1 is MNHEY and CDR2 is SVGAGI. With 8 bases removed from V and 6 bases from J, the gap between germline ends came to 23 bases. This CDR3 is 16 amino acids long. CDR3 amino acids: CASGPRGFAGSQPQHF. The DNA of the CDR3 is TGTGCCAGCGGCCCAAGGGGGTTCGCAGGCAGTCAGCCCCAGCATTTT.

CDR3 in amino acids: CASSPVGGCYNEQFF. Here the CDR3 DNA reads TGTGCCAGCAGCCCCGTGGGGGGGTGCTACAATGAGCAGTTCTTC. The rearrangement joins TRBV9 to TRBJ2-1, with 7 bases that match TRBD2. V trimming: 4 bases; J trimming: 3 bases; junction bases outside the gene matches: 7. Germline V gene data show CDR1 as SGDLS and CDR2 as YYNGEE. The CDR3 covers 15 residues.

This clonotype came up once. The chain employs TRBV3-1 and TRBJ1-2; the D is unclear. V gave up 1 base and J gave up 7 bases, with 13 bases separating them. This CDR3 has 14 residues. The germline CDR1 and CDR2 sequences are LGHDT and YNNKEL (reference sequence). CDR3 nucleotides: TGTGCCAGCAGCCAAGTGGAGGGCGCGGGTGGCTACACCTTC. This encodes CASSQVEGAGGYTF.

As for this clonotype: Since a much larger clone is just one base distant, this may be a read error. The gene calls are TRBV28 and TRBJ2-7, with 11 bases lining up with TRBD2. CDR3 length: 17 amino acids. Germline V CDR1 and CDR2: MDHEN, SYDVKM. Written as DNA, the CDR3 is TGTGCCGGCAGTTACCCCGGGACTAGCGGTAGCTCCTACGAGCAGTACTTC. Translation: CAGSYPGTSGSSYEQYF.

This clonotype was counted only a few times. This chain uses TRBV6-5 with TRBJ2-5, with D perhaps being TRBD1 or TRBD2 (6 bases each). The V end lost 7 bases, the J end lost 4 bases, and 16 bases lay between the germline ends. The CDR3 is made up of 14 amino acids. The germline V gene encodes CDR1 MNHEY and CDR2 SVGAGI. The CDR3 coding sequence is TGTGCCAGCACTGTTTGGGGGGCGGGAGAGACCCAGTACTTC. This gives the protein CASTVWGAGETQYF.

This chain uses TRBV5-1 with TRBJ2-5, with 9 bases that match TRBD1. Gene TRBJ2-7 matches the end of the DNA better, so the J call may be wrong. In germline, CDR1 is SGHRS, CDR2 YFSETQ. The length of the CDR3 is 15 residues. The CDR3 here is CASSYGTGTGNEQYF. The DNA of the CDR3 is TGCGCCAGCAGCTATGGAACCGGGACAGGGAACGAGCAGTACTTC.

The CDR3 region has the DNA TGTGCCACTAGCGCACCCACTAGACTGATGGAAGGGGAGACCCGGTACTTC. Protein product: CATSAPTRLMEGETRYF. This chain joins TRBV24-1 and TRBJ2-7; D possibly uses TRBD1 or TRBD2 (5 bases each). The CDR3 has 17 amino acids. V lost 10 bases and J 12 bases, leaving 36 bases between the germline ends. The germline CDR1 and CDR2 sequences are KGHDR and SFDVKD.

This clonotype was observed a few times. The J gene is TRBJ2-7, the V gene TRBV27, with D possibly TRBD1 on 6 matching bases. Near its end, the DNA agrees better with TRBJ2-5, so the J call may be wrong. The CDR3 spans 14 residues. Germline values: CDR1 MNHEY, CDR2 SMNVEV (reference sequence). CDR3 bases: TGTGCCAGCGGTATACGCAGGGGCCGGGAGACCCAGTACTTC. Its translation: CASGIRRGRETQYF.

The chain links TRBV12-3 or TRBV12-4 to TRBJ2-5, with TRBD1 matching over 7 bases. The CDR3 has 16 amino acids. V dropped 5 bases and J dropped 1; count of bases not matched to a gene: 10. CDR3 nucleotide sequence: TGTGCCAGCAGTAGAAGAATTGGACAGGTCCAAGAGACCCAGTACTTC. Translation: CASSRRIGQVQETQYF.